The TCR beta chain under discussion was sequenced for a study of blood T cell repertoires in COVID-19 (dated by TCRdb to about 2020). Looking at the study overall: The collaborator samples originated in the United States, Italy and Spain and spanned the acute and convalescent phases of COVID-19. Subjects who had been exposed to COVID-19, were actively infected with it, or had recovered from it provided the deeply sampled blood TCRbeta repertoires that made up the dataset. The material from the prospective study consisted of cDNA or gDNA derived from T cells, B-cell-depleted T cells, or PBMCs. Samples were obtained from the ongoing ImmuneRACE study (first 160 participants) and from over a thousand subjects provided by 6 global collaborators. The sample metadata nearly always contained a de-identified subject ID, COVID-19 status, age in years and sex. The repertoires were made available in a free public database intended to serve as a resource for research on the immune response to SARS-CoV-2. Where HLA class I and class II types were available, the types were taken from metadata supplied by the sample provider, not from assay-based typing.

Taken from the germline V gene, the CDR1 and CDR2 loops are MNHNS and SASEGT. Deletion took 2 bases off V and 8 bases off J, with a span of 9 bases between the germline ends. Reading from cysteine to phenylalanine, the CDR3 counts 12 amino acids. CDR3 DNA is the only sequence kept; it has 36 bases, read in frame from the first base. Broader findings and caveats from the paper: The quantity of clinical and demographic metadata differed by source and by participant and was supplied without curation.

Note on this clone: The specificity of this receptor is unknown. Base qualities are not at hand, and no much larger clone is one base apart. Within the sample, other DNA sequences also encode this same CDR3.

TCRbeta CDR3 regions were amplified from genomic DNA by means of the immunoSEQ Assay, a bias-controlled multiplex PCR. As for the original processing: The number of nucleated cells in each sample was estimated by amplification of reference gene primers within the assay. To quantify the absolute abundance of each unique TCRbeta CDR3 rearrangement, sequence reads were collapsed and filtered. For each sample, productive Simpson clonality was calculated by taking the square root of Simpson's diversity index across productive rearrangements. TCRdb obtained this table from immuneACCESS and retained in-frame rearrangements with V and J assigned. These tables miss some clones; where compared with another copy, unresolved V genes account for less than half of the shortfall, and the remainder is unexplained. That table is the source of V, J and clone size, and D and trimming were worked out from the DNA. A total of more than 150,000 clones appear in this sample, roughly 92% of them only once. The ten largest make up around 0.8% of the sample.

One collaborating source in Seattle enrolled patients during active infection and followed them longitudinally through the course of disease. Each collaborating institution followed its own protocols to collect whole blood in K2EDTA tubes. For TCRbeta analysis, collaborators shipped samples as frozen whole blood, isolated PBMCs, or DNA extracted from either of those sample types. The chain uses TRBV6-1 and TRBJ1-1; D gene: possibly TRBD1, on 6 matching bases. This clonotype was obtained from a man aged 30 to 45 with COVID-19, enrolled during active disease. The source material was peripheral blood. The nucleotide sequence reads TGTGCCAGCAGTGAAAGGGGGACAGAAGCTTTCTTT. Its protein product is CASSERGTEAFF.